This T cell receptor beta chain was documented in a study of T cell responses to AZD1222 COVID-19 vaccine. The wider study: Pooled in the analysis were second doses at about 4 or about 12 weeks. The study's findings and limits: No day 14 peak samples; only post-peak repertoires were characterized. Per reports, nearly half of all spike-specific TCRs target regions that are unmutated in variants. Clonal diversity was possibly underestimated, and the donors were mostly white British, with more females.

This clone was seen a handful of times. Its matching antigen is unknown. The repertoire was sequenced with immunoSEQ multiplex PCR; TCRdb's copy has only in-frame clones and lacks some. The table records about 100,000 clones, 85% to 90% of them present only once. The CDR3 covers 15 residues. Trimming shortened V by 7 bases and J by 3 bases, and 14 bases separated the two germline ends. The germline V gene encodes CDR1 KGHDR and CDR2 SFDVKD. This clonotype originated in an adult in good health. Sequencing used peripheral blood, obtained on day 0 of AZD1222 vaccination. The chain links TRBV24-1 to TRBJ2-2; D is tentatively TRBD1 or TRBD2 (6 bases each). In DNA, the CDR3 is TGTGCCACCAGCCCAGGGGAGGCGGACACCGGGGAGCTGTTTTTT. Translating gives CATSPGEADTGELFF.